This entry lists 23 T cell receptor beta chains sequenced from one sample in a study of OX40 agonist ivuxolimab in advanced cancers. Using immunoSEQ multiplex PCR, the repertoire was profiled, and TCRdb retains in-frame clones only, with some absent. The table includes some 70,000 clones, approximately 91% detected once. Sequenced material: CD4+ or CD8+ T cells sorted from blood, taken in a trial of the OX40 agonist ivuxolimab. These receptors were collected from an adult with an advanced solid tumor such as melanoma, head and neck, liver or kidney cancer.

CDR3 amino acids: CASSLEGGDNEQFF. The CDR3 nucleotides are TGTGCCAGCAGCTTAGAGGGGGGAGACAATGAGCAGTTCTTC. The chain recombines TRBV11-3 with TRBJ2-1, with a possible D match to TRBD2 (6 bases). From germline, CDR1 is SGHNT and CDR2 YENEEA. V gave up 0 bases and J gave up 5 bases, with 8 bases separating them. The CDR3 totals 14 residues.

The genes are TRBV7-2 and TRBJ2-7, with D maybe TRBD2 (5 bases). The V end was cut by 3 bases, the J end by 7 bases, with 10 bases between. Germline V gene sequence: CDR1 SGHTA, CDR2 FQGNSA. CDR3 length equals 12 residues. The CDR3: CASSFPGREQYF. The CDR3 region has the DNA TGTGCCAGCAGCTTCCCGGGAAGGGAGCAGTACTTC.

In this sample, this clone turned up a few times. The gene calls are TRBV6-1 and TRBJ2-7; D is undetermined. Germline V lookup: CDR1 MNHNS, CDR2 SASEGT. V was pared by 3 bases and J by 5 bases, with 11 bases between. The CDR3 covers 13 residues. The CDR3 sequence: CASSEAALHEQYF. In DNA, the CDR3 is TGTGCCAGCAGTGAGGCAGCGCTTCACGAGCAGTACTTC.

V and J are TRBV7-9 and TRBJ2-7; TRBD1 aligns across 9 bases. Germline CDR1 is SEHNR and CDR2 is FQNEAQ (reference sequence). With 6 bases clipped from V and 2 bases from J, the junction kept 8 bases outside the gene matches. This CDR3 comprises 15 residues. CDR3 DNA sequence: TGTGCCAGCAGACTGGCCGGGACAGGGCCCTACGAGCAGTACTTC. It encodes CASRLAGTGPYEQYF.

The gene calls are TRBV6-1 and TRBJ2-1; either TRBD1 or TRBD2 may supply D (5 bases each). The V end was cut by 7 bases, the J end by 6 bases, with 16 bases between. The CDR3 has 14 residues. Per the germline V gene, CDR1 is MNHNS and CDR2 is SASEGT. The CDR3 region is CASKVGPGGNEQFF. The CDR3, as DNA: TGTGCCAGCAAAGTCGGCCCTGGGGGCAATGAGCAGTTCTTC.

This clone has just a few counts. The J gene is TRBJ1-4, the V gene TRBV7-2; D unresolved. This CDR3 comprises 12 residues. Trimming took 5 bases from V and 8 from J, leaving 9 bases between them. Germline CDR1 and CDR2: SGHTA and FQGNSA. Written as DNA, the CDR3 is TGTGCCAGCAGCCTTGTAGGGGAAAAACTGTTTTTT. Its translation: CASSLVGEKLFF.

The J gene is TRBJ1-1, the V gene TRBV28; 7 nucleotides align to TRBD1. V trimming: 2 bases; J trimming: 7 bases; junction bases outside the gene matches: 7. Germline V gene sequence: CDR1 MDHEN, CDR2 SYDVKM. The length of the CDR3 is 14 residues. The CDR3 DNA sequence: TGTGCCAGCAGTTTACCGGGACAGTCCAGTGAAGCTTTCTTT. It yields the protein CASSLPGQSSEAFF. Full variable domain (rest looked up from reference TRBV28 and TRBJ1-1): DVKVTQSSRYLVKRTGEKVFLECVQDMDHENMFWYRQDPGLGLRLIYFSYDVKMKEKGDIPEGYSVSREKKERFSLILESASTNQTSMYLCASSLPGQSSEAFFGQGTRLTVV.

This chain uses TRBV15 with TRBJ2-3, with no clear D. The CDR3 spans 12 residues. V was pared by 1 base and J by 5 bases, with 4 bases between. Per germline, CDR1 LNHNV and CDR2 YYDKDF (reference sequence). The CDR3 region is CATSRVGDTQYF. DNA for the CDR3: TGTGCCACCAGCAGAGTGGGAGATACGCAGTATTTT.

The chain carries TRBV6-5 and TRBJ1-3; possibly TRBD1 for D (6 bases). V dropped 5 bases and J dropped 0 bases, with 11 bases sitting between them. The CDR3 is 15 amino acids. Germline V lookup: CDR1 MNHEY, CDR2 SVGAGI. The chain's CDR3 is CASSKGGFSGNTIYF. In nucleotides, the CDR3 is TGTGCCAGCAGTAAGGGGGGATTCTCTGGAAACACCATATATTTT.

The rearrangement uses TRBV5-1 and TRBJ2-3; possible D gene TRBD2, 7 bases. V shed 4 bases and J shed 4 bases, with 13 bases lying between them. Per germline, CDR1 SGHRS and CDR2 YFSETQ. The CDR3 has 14 residues. This CDR3 is CASSPRGAADTQYF. In DNA, the CDR3 is TGCGCCAGCAGCCCCCGGGGGGCGGCAGATACGCAGTATTTT. The variable domain in full, completed from reference TRBV5-1 and TRBJ2-3, reads KAGVTQTPRYLIKTRGQQVTLSCSPISGHRSVSWYQQTPGQGLQFLFEYFSETQRNKGNFPGRFSGRQFSNSRSEMNVSTLELGDSALYLCASSPRGAADTQYFGPGTRLTVL.

This sequence joins TRBV27 and TRBJ2-2; D gene ambiguous. Germline loops: CDR1 MNHEY, CDR2 SMNVEV (reference sequence). CDR3 length: 12 amino acids. V was pared by 8 bases and J by 3 bases, with 7 bases between. The CDR3, as DNA: TGTGCCAGCGGCTTGTACACCGGGGAGCTGTTTTTT. As protein: CASGLYTGELFF.

The CDR3 bases are TGTGCCAGCAGCACGGGGGCAGGGGGCAGGACCACCCTCTACGAGCAGTACTTC. As protein: CASSTGAGGRTTLYEQYF. This chain uses TRBV7-2 with TRBJ2-7; 8 bases fit TRBD1. The CDR3 contains 18 residues. Trimming cost V 5 bases and J 3 bases; bases outside gene matches: 18. CDR1 and CDR2 from the germline V gene are SGHTA and FQGNSA.

The gene calls are TRBV7-6 and TRBJ2-7; 8 bases map to TRBD1. CDR3 length: 13 residues. Unmatched junction bases numbered 2, after V lost 4 bases and J lost 3 bases. CDR1 is SGHVS and CDR2 is FNYEAQ in the germline V gene. The CDR3 DNA reads TGTGCCAGCAGCTCAGGGGGCGGCTACGAGCAGTACTTC. The encoded protein is CASSSGGGYEQYF.

The chain links TRBV19 to TRBJ1-4; D is unclear. V gave up 5 bases and J gave up 8 bases, with 9 bases separating them. The germline CDR1 and CDR2 sequences are LNHDA and SQIVND (reference sequence). The CDR3 extends over 12 amino acids. The CDR3 sequence: CASSWTGEKLFF. Here the CDR3 DNA reads TGTGCCAGTAGTTGGACGGGCGAAAAACTGTTTTTT.

The V and J genes are TRBV18 and TRBJ2-3; D is ambiguous. Germline V CDR1 and CDR2: KGHSH, LQKENI. Trimming removed 1 base from V and 6 bases from J, with 8 bases in between. This CDR3 contains 13 residues. CDR3 in amino acids: CASSPQRSDTQYF. The CDR3 DNA reads as TGTGCCAGCTCACCACAAAGGTCTGATACGCAGTATTTT.

This chain links TRBV4-2 with TRBJ2-5; 14 bases agree with TRBD2. V trimming: 3 bases; J trimming: 3 bases; junction bases outside the gene matches: 6. The CDR3 is made up of 17 amino acids. The germline V gene has CDR1 LGHNA and CDR2 YNFKEQ. The CDR3 nucleotides read TGTGCCAGCAGCCAGGTCGGGACTAGCGGGGGAAAAGAGACCCAGTACTTC. It encodes CASSQVGTSGGKETQYF.

This sequence joins TRBV21-1 and TRBJ2-1. TRBV21-1 is labeled a pseudogene. This CDR3 has 16 amino acids. CDR3 protein: CASSKWIPYSYNEQFF. The CDR3 DNA reads as TGTGCCAGCAGCAAATGGATCCCGTACTCCTACAATGAGCAGTTCTTC.

The chain combines TRBV28 with TRBJ2-1; D may match TRBD1 or TRBD2 (8 bases each). The CDR3 totals 12 residues. Looked up from germline, CDR1 is MDHEN and CDR2 is SYDVKM. V dropped 5 bases and J dropped 14 bases, with 16 bases sitting between them. As DNA, the CDR3 is TGTGCCAGCAGTACAGGGGGACTAGATAAGTTCTTC. As protein: CASSTGGLDKFF.

The chain has TRBV28 and TRBJ2-7, with D perhaps being TRBD1 or TRBD2 (5 bases each). V was shortened by 6 bases and J by 6 bases, with 15 bases between the two germline ends. Germline assignment: CDR1 MDHEN and CDR2 SYDVKM. This CDR3 has 13 residues. CDR3 nucleotide sequence: TGTGCCAGCAGCTTCCCCAGGGACCGCGAGCAGTACTTC. This gives the protein CASSFPRDREQYF.

V and J are TRBV1 and TRBJ1-5. TRBV1 has pseudogene status. The CDR3 is made up of 18 amino acids. CDR3 in DNA: TGCACCAGCAGCCAAGACGGGGAGGGGACCTATAGCAATCAGCCCCAGCATTTT. It encodes CTSSQDGEGTYSNQPQHF.

This clone was seen more than once but under ten times. V gene TRBV5-8 combines with J gene TRBJ2-3; D is possibly TRBD1 (6 bases). CDR1 and CDR2 (germline): SGHTS, YDEGEE. This CDR3 comprises 16 residues. Trimming took off 2 bases at V and 2 bases at J, with 15 bases between the two ends. DNA for the CDR3: TGTGCCAGCAGCTTATTTTCGGGACACCTCACAGATACGCAGTATTTT. Amino acids: CASSLFSGHLTDTQYF. Filled out from reference TRBV5-8 and TRBJ2-3, the complete variable domain reads EAGVTQSPTHLIKTRGQQATLRCSPISGHTSVYWYQQALGLGLQFLLWYDEGEERNRGNFPPRFSGRQFPNYSSELNVNALELEDSALYLCASSLFSGHLTDTQYFGPGTRLTVL.

V gene TRBV10-1 combines with J gene TRBJ2-1; 10 bases align to TRBD2. This CDR3 comprises 16 residues. Germline V gene lookup returns CDR1 WNHNN and CDR2 SYGVQD (reference sequence). The V segment lost 6 bases and the J segment 8 bases; nucleotides outside the gene matches: 13. The CDR3 here is CASRPGLAVIGDEQFF. The CDR3 bases are TGCGCCAGCAGACCTGGACTAGCGGTAATTGGGGATGAGCAGTTCTTC.

J is TRBJ2-7 and V is TRBV30, with TRBD1 identical over 9 bases. The V and J ends lost 2 bases and 0 bases, in that order; junction bases with no gene match: 5. CDR3 size: 15 residues. Germline V gene lookup returns CDR1 GTSNPN and CDR2 SVGIG (reference sequence). Here the CDR3 reads CAWSYRDRVSYEQYF. The DNA for the CDR3 is TGTGCCTGGAGTTACCGGGACAGGGTCTCCTACGAGCAGTACTTC.